Shown below are 26 T cell receptor beta chains from a single sample sequenced in a study of tumor-infiltrating lymphocytes in primary liver carcinoma. The authors took blood RNA from unsorted whole blood and also extracted germline DNA. Making TCR beta cDNA involved approximately 530 ng total RNA and a constant-region primer. Slightly modified ARM-PCR with three nested multiplex PCR rounds yielded TCR beta libraries. The study ran its first two PCR rounds for approximately 10 cycles each, using TRBV1-TRBV30 forward primers and a C-beta reverse primer. One entry per CDR3 protein results from TCRdb running MiXCR on the multiplex PCR reads. Of approximately 320,000 distinct CDR3 sequences in the sample, around 50% were seen once. The sample was peripheral blood. The receptors were gathered from a woman under 40 with primary liver carcinoma and hepatitis B virus infection.

This clonotype was observed a handful of times. The genes are TRBV6-1 and TRBJ1-5; D is perhaps TRBD1 (5 bases). This CDR3 region has 16 residues. The V end lost 4 bases, the J end lost 0 bases, and 13 bases lay between the germline ends. Germline loops: CDR1 MNHNS, CDR2 SASEGT. CDR3 bases: TGTGCCAGCAGTGGGGGGTACGGACATAGCAATCAGCCCCAGCATTTT. Its translation is CASSGGYGHSNQPQHF.

Details on this clonotype: Without the conserved terminal phenylalanine or tryptophan, this CDR3 likely stems from a read error. The chain employs TRBV29-1 and TRBJ2-4, with TRBD1 matching 8 bases. The CDR3 runs to 12 residues. V was pared by 8 bases and J by 8 bases, with 8 bases of the junction left unmatched. Germline-derived CDR1 and CDR2 are SQVTM and ANQGSEA. This CDR3 reads CSTRQDRDIQYY. The CDR3 nucleotides are TGCAGCACAAGACAGGACAGGGACATTCAGTACTAC.

On this clonotype itself: This CDR3 fails to terminate in the conserved phenylalanine or tryptophan, so it likely reflects a read error. The chain couples TRBV11-2 to TRBJ2-1; TRBD1 matches at 7 bases. The CDR3 is 14 residues long. The V segment lost 5 bases and the J segment 8 bases; nucleotides outside the gene matches: 9. Germline V CDR1 and CDR2: SGHAT, FQNNGV. In nucleotides, the CDR3 is TGTGCCAGCAGCATGTGGGACAGCGTGGATGAGCAGTTCCTC. Translated, it gives CASSMWDSVDEQFL.

This clonotype was seen many times. The chain combines TRBV7-9 with TRBJ2-1; D unresolved. Trimming took 0 bases from V and 9 from J, leaving 9 bases between them. This CDR3 spans 13 amino acids. The germline gives CDR1 SEHNR, CDR2 FQNEAQ (reference sequence). DNA of the CDR3: TGTGCCAGCAGCTTAGCGTCCAGCCGTGAGCAGTTCTTC. As protein: CASSLASSREQFF.

As regards this clonotype: At one boundary the junction diverges from the germline segment, which might be a read error. The V call is TRBV14, the J call TRBJ2-1, with D perhaps TRBD2 (6 bases). Germline V gene data show CDR1 as SGHDN and CDR2 as FVKESK. The CDR3 loop spans 15 amino acids. CDR3 nucleotide sequence: TGTGCCAGCAGTCAAGCCGGAGGGCCCTACAATGAGCAGTTCTTC. It encodes CASSQAGGPYNEQFF.

This chain uses TRBV5-5 with TRBJ2-2, with a possible D match to TRBD2 (6 bases). Trimming took 0 bases from V and 6 from J, leaving 15 bases between them. The CDR3 loop spans 16 amino acids. The germline V gene encodes CDR1 SGHKS and CDR2 YYEKEE (reference sequence). Written as DNA, the CDR3 is TGTGCCAGCAGCTTGGAGCTAGCGCCACAGGCCGGGGAGCTGTTTTTT. It codes for CASSLELAPQAGELFF.

As concerns this clonotype: A much larger clone differs from this one at a single base, so this may be a read error. This chain links TRBV29-1 with TRBJ2-3; a weak D match, TRBD2 (5 bases). Per the germline V gene, CDR1 is SQVTM and CDR2 is ANQGSEA. This CDR3 spans 13 amino acids. V dropped 7 bases and J dropped 4 bases, with 15 bases sitting between them. Here the CDR3 DNA reads TGCAGCGGCGAGAGGGAGTCGGCAGATACGCAGTATTTT. Translating gives CSGERESADTQYF.

To note about this clonotype: With a much larger clone just one base away, this may be a read error. This chain links TRBV6-5 with TRBJ1-5; no firm D call. The V gene's germline CDR1 is MNHEY and CDR2 SVGAGI. CDR3 size: 13 residues. Trimming removed 1 base at V and 9 bases at J, with 10 bases between. The CDR3 protein is CASSYWLGRPQHF. The CDR3, as DNA: TGTGCCAGCAGTTACTGGTTAGGTCGGCCCCAGCATTTT.

Note on this clonotype: It may be a read error: a sequence one base away is much more abundant. This rearrangement joins TRBV29-1 to TRBJ1-2; 8 bases are a match to TRBD1. Germline CDR1 SQVTM, CDR2 ANQGSEA. This CDR3 region has 14 residues. V gave up 7 bases and J gave up 3 bases; unmatched junction bases: 10. Here the CDR3 reads CSAPDRVYDYGYTF. The CDR3 coding sequence is TGCAGCGCGCCGGACAGGGTGTACGACTATGGCTACACCTTC.

This chain connects TRBV15 to TRBJ1-4; D is possibly TRBD1 (5 bases). V was trimmed by 0 bases and J by 8 bases, leaving 13 bases between them. Looked up from germline, CDR1 is LNHNV and CDR2 is YYDKDF (reference sequence). CDR3 size: 15 residues. CDR3 in amino acids: CATSRDTRESEKLFF. CDR3 coding DNA: TGTGCCACCAGCAGAGATACCAGGGAAAGCGAAAAACTGTTTTTT.

The J gene is TRBJ2-4, the V gene TRBV28, with 7 bases fitting TRBD1. V shed 5 bases, J shed 3 bases, and the junction held 16 bases outside the gene matches. Germline V gene sequence: CDR1 MDHEN, CDR2 SYDVKM. The CDR3 has 18 residues. The chain's CDR3 is CASSTPRGRVVVKNIQYF. The CDR3 nucleotides read TGTGCCAGCAGTACGCCGAGGGGGCGGGTAGTAGTCAAAAACATTCAGTACTTC.

This clonotype was seen more than once but under ten times. The rearrangement links TRBV5-4 to TRBJ2-7; maybe TRBD2 (5 bases). CDR1 is SGHNT and CDR2 is YYREEE in the germline V gene (reference sequence). This CDR3 spans 13 amino acids. The germline V and J ends were trimmed by 3 bases and 6 bases, with 13 bases remaining between them. The CDR3 DNA is TGTGCCAGCAGCTCCCGGGGAGTCCCCGAGCAGTACTTC. Translating gives CASSSRGVPEQYF.

V gene TRBV28 combines with J gene TRBJ2-7, with D possibly matching TRBD1 (6 bases). The CDR3 totals 16 residues. V was trimmed by 6 bases and J by 0 bases, leaving 18 bases between them. Per the germline V gene, CDR1 is MDHEN and CDR2 is SYDVKM. CDR3 DNA: TGTGCCAGCAGCGACTCCCGGGACACCCACTCCTACGAGCAGTACTTC. Translation gives CASSDSRDTHSYEQYF.

This chain uses TRBV12-5 with TRBJ2-1, with 7 bases fitting TRBD2. This CDR3 comprises 15 residues. J lost 3 bases, V lost 5 bases, and 7 bases had no gene match. The V gene's germline CDR1 is LGHNT and CDR2 FRNRAP. In DNA, the CDR3 is TGTGCTAGTGGTGGGGGGGACGGCAGCTACAATGAGCAGTTCTTC. Translation: CASGGGDGSYNEQFF.

This clonotype was found many times. The V call is TRBV29-1, the J call TRBJ1-2; 10 nucleotides align to TRBD1. Germline lookup yields CDR1 SQVTM and CDR2 ANQGSEA. V lost 4 bases to trimming and J lost 8 bases; unmatched junction nucleotides: 19. CDR3 length: 17 amino acids. CDR3 loop: CSVAGTGEKGLRGGYTF. Here the CDR3 DNA reads TGCAGCGTTGCCGGGACAGGGGAGAAGGGGCTCCGAGGGGGCTACACCTTC.

The genes are TRBV28 and TRBJ2-7; D perhaps matches TRBD2 (5 bases). CDR1 MDHEN and CDR2 SYDVKM come from the germline V gene. The CDR3 runs to 14 residues. Trimming took off 3 bases at V and 6 bases at J, with 15 bases between the two ends. As DNA, the CDR3 is TGTGCCAGCAGTTTTTATCCGGGAACGGGCGAGCAGTACTTC. Its protein is CASSFYPGTGEQYF.

The chain is built from TRBV28 and TRBJ2-1; 10 bases line up with TRBD2. The CDR3 covers 16 residues. Trimming at V came to 7 bases and at J to 2 bases, leaving 8 bases not matched to a gene. Germline values: CDR1 MDHEN, CDR2 SYDVKM. DNA for the CDR3: TGTGCCAGCAACCCTAGCGGGAGAAGCCCCTACAATGAGCAGTTCTTC. It codes for CASNPSGRSPYNEQFF. Full variable domain (remainder filled in from reference TRBV28 and TRBJ2-1): DVKVTQSSRYLVKRTGEKVFLECVQDMDHENMFWYRQDPGLGLRLIYFSYDVKMKEKGDIPEGYSVSREKKERFSLILESASTNQTSMYLCASNPSGRSPYNEQFFGPGTRLTVL.

This clonotype was observed a few times. The gene calls are TRBV6-2 or TRBV6-3 and TRBJ2-3; the D gene could be TRBD1 or TRBD2 (5 bases each). V lost 6 bases to trimming and J lost 6 bases, with 22 bases between them. The CDR3 has 16 amino acids. The germline V gene encodes CDR1 MNHEY and CDR2 SVGEGT. CDR3 region: CASSDRGGLLPDTQYF. The DNA of the CDR3 is TGTGCCAGCAGCGACCGGGGCGGTCTTCTTCCGGATACGCAGTATTTT.

Ten or more counts support this clonotype. This sequence joins TRBV4-2 and TRBJ2-3; 7 nucleotides agree with TRBD2. Germline CDR1 LGHNA, CDR2 YNFKEQ. CDR3 size: 15 residues. After removal of 5 bases from V and 0 bases from J, the junction contained 5 bases not matched to a gene. CDR3 in DNA: TGTGCCAGCAGCTTCCTTAGCGGGAGCACAGATACGCAGTATTTT. Amino acids: CASSFLSGSTDTQYF.

To note about this clonotype: Because the CDR3 is missing its conserved closing phenylalanine or tryptophan, this is likely a read error. V and J are TRBV12-3 or TRBV12-4 and TRBJ2-3; D call uncertain. Between the trimmed V and J ends, which lost 3 bases and 4 bases, there was a span of 11 bases. The length of the CDR3 is 14 residues. The CDR3 sequence: CASSLAQVPDTQYY. The CDR3 nucleotides are TGTGCCAGCAGTTTGGCGCAGGTCCCAGATACGCAGTATTAT.

The chain uses TRBV28 and TRBJ1-4; TRBD1 matches at 8 bases. V shed 4 bases, J shed 8 bases, and the junction held 6 bases outside the gene matches. CDR1 and CDR2 (germline): MDHEN, SYDVKM. The CDR3 is 14 residues long. DNA of the CDR3: TGTGCCAGCAGTTCAGGGGGCGTTAGGGAAAAACTGTTTTTT. As protein: CASSSGGVREKLFF.

The rearrangement uses TRBV12-3 or TRBV12-4 and TRBJ2-6, with 8 positions matching TRBD2. J lost 1 base, V lost 7 bases, and 12 bases had no gene match. The CDR3 consists of 18 residues. DNA of the CDR3: TGTGCCAGCACCACCTGCCGGGGGGGGGAGTCTGGGGCCAACGTCCTGACTTTC. Encoded protein: CASTTCRGGESGANVLTF.

V and J are TRBV7-9 and TRBJ2-5; no reliable D call. The V end was cut by 1 base, the J end by 2 bases, with 11 bases between. The length of the CDR3 is 15 residues. CDR1 is SEHNR, CDR2 FQNEAQ, per germline (reference sequence). This chain's CDR3 is CASSLVGHFQETQYF. DNA for the CDR3: TGTGCCAGCAGCTTAGTCGGGCACTTTCAAGAGACCCAGTACTTC. Full variable domain (missing parts from reference TRBV7-9 and TRBJ2-5): DTGVSQNPRHKITKRGQNVTFRCDPISEHNRLYWYRQTLGQGPEFLTYFQNEAQLEKSRLLSDRFSAERPKGSFSTLEIQRTEQGDSAMYLCASSLVGHFQETQYFGPGTRLLVL.

This clonotype was seen repeatedly, ten times or more. This chain links TRBV12-3 or TRBV12-4 with TRBJ2-1, with D maybe TRBD2 (5 bases). V shed 6 bases and J shed 3 bases, with 9 bases lying between them. The CDR3 is 13 residues long. CDR3 nucleotide sequence: TGTGCCAGCAGATACCGGGACTACAATGAGCAGTTCTTC. This encodes CASRYRDYNEQFF.

As to this clonotype: A much bigger clone sits one base away, suggesting this may be a read error. V usage is TRBV11-3 and J usage is TRBJ2-1, with 7 bases that match TRBD2. This CDR3 has 15 residues. Germline V gene sequence: CDR1 SGHNT, CDR2 YENEEA. The CDR3 DNA is TGTACCAGCAGCCTAGCGGAGGGCTTCCGCAATGAGCAGTTCTTC. Translated: CTSSLAEGFRNEQFF.

The chain has TRBV30 and TRBJ2-1, with D possibly TRBD1 on 6 matching bases. There are 15 residues in the CDR3. Trimming removed 3 bases from V and 8 bases from J, with 20 bases in between. The V gene's germline CDR1 is GTSNPN and CDR2 SVGIG (reference sequence). The CDR3 DNA reads TGTGCCTGGAGAAGTAGGGGGAATATGTACGATGAGCAGTTCTTC. Encoded protein: CAWRSRGNMYDEQFF.